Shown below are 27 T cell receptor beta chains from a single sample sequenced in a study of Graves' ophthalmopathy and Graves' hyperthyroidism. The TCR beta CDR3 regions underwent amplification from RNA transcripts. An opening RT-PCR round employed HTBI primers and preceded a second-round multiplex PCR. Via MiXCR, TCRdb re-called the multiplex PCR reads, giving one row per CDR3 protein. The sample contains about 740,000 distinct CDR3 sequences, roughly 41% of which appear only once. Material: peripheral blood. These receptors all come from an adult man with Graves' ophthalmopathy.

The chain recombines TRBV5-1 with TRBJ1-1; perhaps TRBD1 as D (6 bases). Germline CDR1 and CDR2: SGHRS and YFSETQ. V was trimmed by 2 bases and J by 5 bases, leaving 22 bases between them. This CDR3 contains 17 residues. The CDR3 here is CASSLNPQGSGGTEAFF. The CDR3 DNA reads TGCGCCAGCAGCTTAAACCCACAGGGATCAGGCGGAACTGAAGCTTTCTTT.

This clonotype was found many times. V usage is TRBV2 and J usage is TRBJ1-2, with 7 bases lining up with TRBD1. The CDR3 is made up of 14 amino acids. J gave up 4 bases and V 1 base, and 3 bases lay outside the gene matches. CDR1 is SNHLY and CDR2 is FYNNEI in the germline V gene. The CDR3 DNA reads TGTGCCAGCAGTGAAGAGGGACAGTTCTATGGCTACACCTTC. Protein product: CASSEEGQFYGYTF.

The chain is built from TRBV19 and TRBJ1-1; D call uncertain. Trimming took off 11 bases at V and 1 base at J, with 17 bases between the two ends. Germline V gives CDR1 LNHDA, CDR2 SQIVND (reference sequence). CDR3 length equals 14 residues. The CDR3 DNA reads TGTGCCTGTAATGGTCAGGCCCCGAACACTGAAGCTTTCTTT. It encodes CACNGQAPNTEAFF.

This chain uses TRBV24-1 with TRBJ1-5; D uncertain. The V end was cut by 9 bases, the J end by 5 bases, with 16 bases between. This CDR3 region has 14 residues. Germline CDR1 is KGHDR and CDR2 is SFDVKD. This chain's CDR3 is CATHEGTGDQPQHF. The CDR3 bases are TGTGCCACCCACGAGGGTACCGGGGATCAGCCCCAGCATTTT.

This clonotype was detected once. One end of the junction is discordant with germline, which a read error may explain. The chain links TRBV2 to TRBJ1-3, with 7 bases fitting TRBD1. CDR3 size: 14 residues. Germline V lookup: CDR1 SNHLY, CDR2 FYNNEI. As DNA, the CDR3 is TGTGCCAGCAGTGGGACAGGCCTAGGAAGCACCATATATTTT. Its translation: CASSGTGLGSTIYF.

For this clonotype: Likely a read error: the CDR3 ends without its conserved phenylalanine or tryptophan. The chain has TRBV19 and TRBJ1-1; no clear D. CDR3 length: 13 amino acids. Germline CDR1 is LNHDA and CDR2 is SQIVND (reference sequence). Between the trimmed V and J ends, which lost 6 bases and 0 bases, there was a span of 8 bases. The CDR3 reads CASSAGLNTEAFL. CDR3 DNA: TGTGCCAGTAGCGCAGGACTGAACACTGAAGCTTTCCTT.

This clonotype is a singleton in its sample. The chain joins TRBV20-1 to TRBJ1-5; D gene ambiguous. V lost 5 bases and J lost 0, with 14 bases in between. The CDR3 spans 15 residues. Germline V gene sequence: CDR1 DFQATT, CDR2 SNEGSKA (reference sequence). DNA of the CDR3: TGCAGTGCTGAGAGGACGGTCTATAGCAATCAGCCCCAGCATTTT. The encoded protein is CSAERTVYSNQPQHF.

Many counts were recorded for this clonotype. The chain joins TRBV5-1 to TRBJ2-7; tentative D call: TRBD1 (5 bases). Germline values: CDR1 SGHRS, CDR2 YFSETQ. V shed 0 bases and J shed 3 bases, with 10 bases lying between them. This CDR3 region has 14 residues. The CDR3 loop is CASSLGQGIYEQYF. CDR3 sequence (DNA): TGCGCCAGCAGCTTGGGGCAGGGAATCTACGAGCAGTACTTC.

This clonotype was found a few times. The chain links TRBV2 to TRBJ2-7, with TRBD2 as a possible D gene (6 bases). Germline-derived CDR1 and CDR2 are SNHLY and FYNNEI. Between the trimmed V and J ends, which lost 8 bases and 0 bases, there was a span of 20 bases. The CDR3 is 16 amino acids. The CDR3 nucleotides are TGTGCCAGCGTTAGACCCGGGACTCCTAGCTCCTACGAGCAGTACTTC. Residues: CASVRPGTPSSYEQYF.

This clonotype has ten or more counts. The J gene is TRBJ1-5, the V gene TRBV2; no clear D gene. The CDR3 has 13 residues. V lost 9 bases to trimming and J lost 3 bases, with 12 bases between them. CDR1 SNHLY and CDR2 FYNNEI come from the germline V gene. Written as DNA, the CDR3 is TGTGCCAGTGGAATTTCGGACAATCAGCCCCAGCATTTT. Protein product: CASGISDNQPQHF.

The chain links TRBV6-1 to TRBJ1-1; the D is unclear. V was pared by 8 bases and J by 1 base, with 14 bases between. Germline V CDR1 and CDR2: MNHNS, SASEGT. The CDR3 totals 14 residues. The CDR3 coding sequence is TGTGCCAGCGTCCTTGCGGACGAGAACACTGAAGCTTTCTTT. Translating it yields CASVLADENTEAFF.

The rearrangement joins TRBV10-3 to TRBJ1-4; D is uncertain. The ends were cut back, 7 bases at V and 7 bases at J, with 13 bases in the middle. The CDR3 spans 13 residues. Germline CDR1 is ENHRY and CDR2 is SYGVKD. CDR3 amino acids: CAIKIGQPEKLFF. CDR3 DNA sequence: TGTGCCATCAAAATCGGGCAACCTGAAAAACTGTTTTTT.

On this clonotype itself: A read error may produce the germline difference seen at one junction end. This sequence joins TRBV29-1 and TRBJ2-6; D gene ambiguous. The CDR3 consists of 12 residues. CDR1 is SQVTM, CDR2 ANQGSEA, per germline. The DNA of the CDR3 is TGCAGCGTTGTGGAACACCGGAACACTGAAGCTTTC. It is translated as CSVVEHRNTEAF.

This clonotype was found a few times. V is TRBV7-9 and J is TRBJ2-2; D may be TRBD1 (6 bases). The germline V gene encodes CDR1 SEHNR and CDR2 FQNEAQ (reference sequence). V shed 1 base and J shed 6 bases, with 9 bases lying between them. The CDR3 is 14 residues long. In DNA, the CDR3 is TGTGCCAGCAGCTTAGTTAGGGGGTCCGGGGAGCTGTTTTTT. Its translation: CASSLVRGSGELFF.

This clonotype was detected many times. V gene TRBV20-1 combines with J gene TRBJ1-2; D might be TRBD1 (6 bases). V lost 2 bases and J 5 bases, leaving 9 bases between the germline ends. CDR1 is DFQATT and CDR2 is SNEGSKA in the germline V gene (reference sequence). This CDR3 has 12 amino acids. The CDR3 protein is CSARRGQYGYTF. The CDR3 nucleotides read TGCAGTGCTAGACGGGGGCAGTATGGCTACACCTTC.

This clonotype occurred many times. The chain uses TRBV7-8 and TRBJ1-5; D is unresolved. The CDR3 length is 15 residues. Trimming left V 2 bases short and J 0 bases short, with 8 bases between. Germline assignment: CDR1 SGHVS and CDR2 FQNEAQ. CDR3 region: CASSLFRVSNQPQHF. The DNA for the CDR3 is TGTGCCAGCAGCTTATTCAGAGTTAGCAATCAGCCCCAGCATTTT. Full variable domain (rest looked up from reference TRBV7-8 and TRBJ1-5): GAGVSQSPRYKVAKRGQDVALRCDPISGHVSLFWYQQALGQGPEFLTYFQNEAQLDKSGLPSDRFFAERPEGSVSTLKIQRTQQEDSAVYLCASSLFRVSNQPQHFGDGTRLSIL.

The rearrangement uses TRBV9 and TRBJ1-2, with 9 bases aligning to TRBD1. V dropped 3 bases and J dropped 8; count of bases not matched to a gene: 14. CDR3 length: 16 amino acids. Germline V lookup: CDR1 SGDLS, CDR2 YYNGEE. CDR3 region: CASSGGQGSGGSGYTF. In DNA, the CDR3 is TGTGCCAGCAGCGGGGGACAGGGAAGTGGGGGCAGCGGCTACACCTTC.

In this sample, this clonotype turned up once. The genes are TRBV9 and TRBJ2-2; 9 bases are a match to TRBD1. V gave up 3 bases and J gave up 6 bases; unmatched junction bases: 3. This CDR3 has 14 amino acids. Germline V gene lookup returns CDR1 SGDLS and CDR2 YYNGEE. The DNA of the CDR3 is TGTGCCAGCAGCGGGACAGGGGAGGCCGGGGAGCTGTTTTTT. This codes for CASSGTGEAGELFF.

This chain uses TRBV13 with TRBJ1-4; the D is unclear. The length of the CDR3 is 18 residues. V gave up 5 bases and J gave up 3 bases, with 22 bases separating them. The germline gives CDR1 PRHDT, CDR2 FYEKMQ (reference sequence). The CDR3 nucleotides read TGTGCCAGCAGCCGGAGGGTTTCAGACGGACTACCTAATGAAAAACTGTTTTTT. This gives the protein CASSRRVSDGLPNEKLFF. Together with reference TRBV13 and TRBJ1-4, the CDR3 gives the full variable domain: AAGVIQSPRHLIKEKRETATLKCYPIPRHDTVYWYQQGPGQDPQFLISFYEKMQSDKGSIPDRFSAQQFSDYHSELNMSSLELGDSALYFCASSRRVSDGLPNEKLFFGSGTQLSVL.

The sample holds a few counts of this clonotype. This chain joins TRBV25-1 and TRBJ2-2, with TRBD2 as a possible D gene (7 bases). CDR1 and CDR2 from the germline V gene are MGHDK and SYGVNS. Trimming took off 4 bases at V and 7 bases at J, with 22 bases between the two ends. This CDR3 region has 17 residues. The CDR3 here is CASSVLGGLHIGGELFF. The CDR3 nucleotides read TGTGCCAGCAGTGTACTGGGGGGGCTACATATTGGCGGGGAGCTGTTTTTT.

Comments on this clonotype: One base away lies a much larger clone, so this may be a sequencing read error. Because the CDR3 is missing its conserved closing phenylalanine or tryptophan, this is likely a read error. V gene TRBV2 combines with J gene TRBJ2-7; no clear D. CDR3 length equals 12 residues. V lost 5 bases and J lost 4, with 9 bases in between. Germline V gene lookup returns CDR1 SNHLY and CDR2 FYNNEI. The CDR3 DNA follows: TGTGCCAGCAGTTTCAACCCATACGAGCAGTACCTC. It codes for CASSFNPYEQYL.

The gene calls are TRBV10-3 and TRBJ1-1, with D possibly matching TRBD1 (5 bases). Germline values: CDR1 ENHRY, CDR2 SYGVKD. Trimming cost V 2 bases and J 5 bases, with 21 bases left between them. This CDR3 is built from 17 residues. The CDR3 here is CAISEPHRDGGRTEAFF. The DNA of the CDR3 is TGTGCCATCAGTGAGCCCCACCGGGACGGGGGAAGGACTGAAGCTTTCTTT.

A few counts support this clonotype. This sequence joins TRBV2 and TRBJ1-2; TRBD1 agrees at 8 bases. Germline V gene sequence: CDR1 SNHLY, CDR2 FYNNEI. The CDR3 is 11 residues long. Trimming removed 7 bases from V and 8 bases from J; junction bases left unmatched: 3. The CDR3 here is CASTRTGGYTF. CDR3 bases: TGTGCCAGCACCAGGACAGGGGGCTACACCTTC.

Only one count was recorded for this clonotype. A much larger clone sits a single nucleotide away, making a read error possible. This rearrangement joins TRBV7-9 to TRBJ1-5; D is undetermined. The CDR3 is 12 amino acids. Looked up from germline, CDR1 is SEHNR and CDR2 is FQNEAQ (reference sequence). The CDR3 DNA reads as TGTGCCGGCAGCTTGACCAATCAGCCCCAGCATTTT. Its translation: CAGSLTNQPQHF.

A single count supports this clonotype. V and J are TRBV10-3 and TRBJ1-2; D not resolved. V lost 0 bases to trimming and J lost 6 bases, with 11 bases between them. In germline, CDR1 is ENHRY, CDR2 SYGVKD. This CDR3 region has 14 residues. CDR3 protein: CAISESTDGDGYTF. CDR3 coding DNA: TGTGCCATCAGTGAGTCGACGGACGGAGATGGCTACACCTTC.

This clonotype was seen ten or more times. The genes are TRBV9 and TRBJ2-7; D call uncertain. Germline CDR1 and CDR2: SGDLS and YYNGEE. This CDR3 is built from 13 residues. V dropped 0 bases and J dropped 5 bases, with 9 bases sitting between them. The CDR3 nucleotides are TGTGCCAGCAGCGTAGCTCAACGAGACGAGCAGTACTTC. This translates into CASSVAQRDEQYF.

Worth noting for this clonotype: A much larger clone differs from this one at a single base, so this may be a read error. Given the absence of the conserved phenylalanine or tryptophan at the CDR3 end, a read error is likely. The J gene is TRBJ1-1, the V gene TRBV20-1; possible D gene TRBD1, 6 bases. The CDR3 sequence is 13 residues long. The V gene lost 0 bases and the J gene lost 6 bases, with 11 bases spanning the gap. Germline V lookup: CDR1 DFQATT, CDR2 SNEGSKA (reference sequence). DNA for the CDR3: TGCAGTGCTAGAGAACAGGGAAACCCTGAAGCTTTCATT. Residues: CSAREQGNPEAFI.